The 26 T cell receptor beta chains reported below all come from one sample, sequenced in a study of blood T cell repertoires in COVID-19. The protocol was immunoSEQ multiplex PCR, while the TCRdb copy is restricted to in-frame clones and leaves out a portion. The table has just under 20,000 clones, 90% to 95% seen once. The sequencing input was peripheral blood. All receptors derive from a woman aged 45-65 years with active COVID-19.

J is TRBJ1-3 and V is TRBV19; a weak D match, TRBD1 (5 bases). V gave up 3 bases and J gave up 0 bases, with 9 bases separating them. CDR1 LNHDA and CDR2 SQIVND come from the germline V gene (reference sequence). The CDR3 contains 15 residues. The CDR3 DNA follows: TGTGCCAGTAGTATCTACAGGAGCTCTGGAAACACCATATATTTT. Translation: CASSIYRSSGNTIYF.

The chain uses TRBV28 and TRBJ1-1; D is undetermined. The CDR3 covers 14 residues. CDR1 is MDHEN and CDR2 is SYDVKM in the germline V gene. V was pared by 6 bases and J by 0 bases, with 11 bases between. This CDR3 is CASSPQGVNTEAFF. Here the CDR3 DNA reads TGTGCCAGCAGCCCCCAAGGAGTGAACACTGAAGCTTTCTTT.

The chain is built from TRBV3-1 (or the pseudogene TRBV3-2) and TRBJ2-3, with TRBD2 identical over 9 bases. There are 16 residues in the CDR3. The V gene's germline CDR1 is LGHDT and CDR2 YNNKEL (reference sequence). The V segment lost 4 bases and the J segment 6 bases; nucleotides outside the gene matches: 11. CDR3 region: CASSRRQRGAVDTQYF. The CDR3 DNA follows: TGTGCCAGCAGCCGAAGGCAGCGGGGGGCCGTGGATACGCAGTATTTT.

This sequence joins TRBV6-5 and TRBJ2-3, with unresolved D. The CDR3 has 13 amino acids. V lost 7 bases and J lost 4, with 12 bases in between. Germline V gene data show CDR1 as MNHEY and CDR2 as SVGAGI. The CDR3 here is CASTRSGADTQYF. Here the CDR3 DNA reads TGTGCCAGCACTAGGAGTGGAGCAGATACGCAGTATTTT.

The chain links TRBV4-1 to TRBJ2-1; 12 bases agree with TRBD2. V trimming: 1 base; J trimming: 2 bases; junction bases outside the gene matches: 3. The CDR3 has 17 residues. Germline loops: CDR1 MGHRA, CDR2 YSYEKL. Here the CDR3 DNA reads TGCGCCAGCAGCCAAGGACTAGCGGGAGTCGCCTACAATGAGCAGTTCTTC. Protein sequence: CASSQGLAGVAYNEQFF.

The V gene is TRBV28, the J gene TRBJ2-7, with D possibly matching TRBD2 (7 bases). The germline gives CDR1 MDHEN, CDR2 SYDVKM. The V end lost 5 bases, the J end lost 10 bases, and 27 bases lay between the germline ends. The CDR3 spans 16 residues. The CDR3 DNA reads TGTGCCAGCAGTCCTCTCGGTGGGGGGGGCGAAAAGGCCCAGTACTTC. Protein: CASSPLGGGGEKAQYF.

The genes are TRBV5-1 and TRBJ2-2, with 8 bases lining up with TRBD2. V gave up 3 bases and J gave up 5 bases; unmatched junction bases: 9. Germline V lookup: CDR1 SGHRS, CDR2 YFSETQ. The CDR3 runs 16 residues. CDR3 DNA sequence: TGCGCCAGCAGCTCTGGGTGGCCTAGCGGGACCGGGGAGCTGTTTTTT. Its translation: CASSSGWPSGTGELFF.

J is TRBJ2-7 and V is TRBV11-2; 10 nucleotides match TRBD2. This CDR3 has 17 residues. Looked up from germline, CDR1 is SGHAT and CDR2 is FQNNGV. Trimming removed 5 bases from V and 7 bases from J; junction bases left unmatched: 17. This CDR3 reads CASSPQVLAGERGEQYF. CDR3 DNA: TGTGCCAGCAGCCCCCAAGTTCTAGCGGGAGAGCGGGGGGAGCAGTACTTC.

The chain is built from TRBV30 and TRBJ2-2; 10 nucleotides agree with TRBD2. CDR3 length equals 14 residues. Germline assignment: CDR1 GTSNPN and CDR2 SVGIG (reference sequence). The trim removed 3 bases at V and 5 bases at J, leaving 3 bases unmatched. In DNA, the CDR3 is TGTGCCTGGAGGGCTAGCGGGAGTACCGGGGAGCTGTTTTTT. It encodes CAWRASGSTGELFF.

The chain couples TRBV3-1 (or the pseudogene TRBV3-2) to TRBJ1-1; D is unresolved. This CDR3 contains 14 residues. Germline CDR1 and CDR2: LGHDT and YNNKEL (reference sequence). Trimming stripped 0 bases from V and 6 bases from J, with 11 bases between. CDR3 amino acids: CASSQDVVLAEAFF. In nucleotides, the CDR3 is TGTGCCAGCAGCCAAGATGTTGTTCTCGCTGAAGCTTTCTTT.

This rearrangement joins TRBV7-6 to TRBJ2-1; 7 bases match TRBD2. This CDR3 is 16 amino acids long. Germline assignment: CDR1 SGHVS and CDR2 FNYEAQ. V was pared by 5 bases and J by 8 bases, with 15 bases of the junction left unmatched. CDR3 in amino acids: CASSVSLGGTLDEQFF. DNA for the CDR3: TGTGCCAGCAGCGTAAGCCTGGGGGGGACCTTGGATGAGCAGTTCTTC.

The V call is TRBV6-5, the J call TRBJ1-1; 9 bases line up with TRBD1. V shed 6 bases and J 4 bases; nucleotides not matched to a gene: 6. From germline, CDR1 is MNHEY and CDR2 SVGAGI. The CDR3 sequence is 14 residues long. The CDR3 bases are TGTGCCAGCAGGTCGGGACAGGGTTTCACTGAAGCTTTCTTT. It specifies CASRSGQGFTEAFF.

This clone was picked up one time. The chain has TRBV2 and TRBJ1-2, with 9 bases matching TRBD1. CDR3 length equals 14 residues. Germline V gene lookup returns CDR1 SNHLY and CDR2 FYNNEI. V was pared by 5 bases and J by 6 bases, with 7 bases of the junction left unmatched. CDR3 loop: CASSFTGTGNGYTF. The CDR3, as DNA: TGTGCCAGCAGTTTTACCGGGACAGGGAATGGCTACACCTTC.

This clone has only one observation. The chain joins TRBV11-2 to TRBJ2-3; 10 nucleotides match TRBD2. Germline V gene data show CDR1 as SGHAT and CDR2 as FQNNGV. There are 15 residues in the CDR3. J gave up 3 bases and V 5 bases, and 5 bases lay outside the gene matches. The CDR3 DNA follows: TGTGCCAGCAGCCTAATAGCGGGAGGTACAGATACGCAGTATTTT. Its protein product is CASSLIAGGTDTQYF.

The V and J genes are TRBV5-1 and TRBJ2-7, with D possibly matching TRBD2 (6 bases). The V end was cut by 2 bases, the J end by 1 base, with 10 bases between. The germline V gene encodes CDR1 SGHRS and CDR2 YFSETQ. This CDR3 spans 14 amino acids. CDR3 bases: TGCGCCAGCAGCTTCGAAGGACTATCCTACGAGCAGTACTTC. It codes for CASSFEGLSYEQYF.

A few counts support this clone. V is TRBV10-2 and J is TRBJ2-1; possibly TRBD1 for D (5 bases). Germline assignment: CDR1 WSHSY and CDR2 SAAADI. With 10 bases removed from V and 5 bases from J, the gap between germline ends came to 9 bases. The CDR3 runs to 11 residues. For the CDR3, the DNA is TGCGCCACTCTGGACAACAATGAGCAGTTCTTC. This translates into CATLDNNEQFF.

This clone is a singleton in its sample. The chain has TRBV19 and TRBJ2-7, with a tentative D call TRBD1 (6 bases). Germline V gene data show CDR1 as LNHDA and CDR2 as SQIVND (reference sequence). V shed 1 base and J shed 0 bases, with 10 bases lying between them. CDR3 length: 15 residues. The CDR3 region is CASSIGQGLSYEQYF. In nucleotides, the CDR3 is TGTGCCAGTAGTATAGGCCAGGGGCTCTCCTACGAGCAGTACTTC.

The chain employs TRBV6-4 and TRBJ1-4; D is uncertain. CDR3 length equals 16 residues. Germline V gives CDR1 MRHNA, CDR2 SNTAGT. V dropped 0 bases and J dropped 4 bases, with 12 bases sitting between them. The chain's CDR3 is CASSDSSWERNEKLFF. DNA of the CDR3: TGTGCCAGCAGTGACTCGAGTTGGGAGCGTAATGAAAAACTGTTTTTT.

This rearrangement joins TRBV14 to TRBJ1-2; TRBD1 agrees at 7 bases. The CDR3 covers 11 residues. Trimming removed 5 bases from V and 8 bases from J; junction bases left unmatched: 2. Germline CDR1 is SGHDN and CDR2 is FVKESK. CDR3 sequence reads: CASSKGQGYTF. In nucleotides, the CDR3 is TGTGCCAGCAGCAAGGGACAGGGCTACACCTTC.

This clone was found once. The chain links TRBV4-1 to TRBJ2-3; 7 bases fit TRBD2. Germline-derived CDR1 and CDR2 are MGHRA and YSYEKL. V lost 6 bases and J lost 2; bases outside the gene matches: 11. This CDR3 contains 16 residues. CDR3 amino acids: CASRLSPAGYTDTQYF. In DNA, the CDR3 is TGCGCCAGCAGACTTTCACCAGCGGGATACACAGATACGCAGTATTTT.

The gene calls are TRBV28 and TRBJ1-3; D uncertain. The length of the CDR3 is 14 residues. Germline-derived CDR1 and CDR2 are MDHEN and SYDVKM. Trimming took 2 bases from V and 11 from J, leaving 16 bases between them. CDR3: CASSLRALGGAIYF. The CDR3 coding sequence is TGTGCCAGCAGTTTACGGGCCCTTGGAGGCGCCATATATTTT.

The chain couples TRBV10-1 to TRBJ2-1, with 11 bases identical to TRBD2. The V and J ends lost 8 bases and 5 bases, in that order; junction bases with no gene match: 5. The CDR3 loop spans 14 amino acids. Germline loops: CDR1 WNHNN, CDR2 SYGVQD (reference sequence). In DNA, the CDR3 is TGCGCCAGCTCCTCTAGCGGGAGGAACAATGAGCAGTTCTTC. This encodes CASSSSGRNNEQFF.

The chain links TRBV28 to TRBJ2-1, with 9 positions matching TRBD2. The CDR3 is 15 amino acids. Germline V gives CDR1 MDHEN, CDR2 SYDVKM. The junction had 11 bases not matched to a gene; V was cut back by 7 bases and J by 7 bases. The CDR3 DNA follows: TGTGCCAGCACCACCCCTGGGAGCGGGAGGAATGAGCAGTTCTTC. Its translation: CASTTPGSGRNEQFF. Full variable domain (outside the CDR3, taken from reference TRBV28 and TRBJ2-1): DVKVTQSSRYLVKRTGEKVFLECVQDMDHENMFWYRQDPGLGLRLIYFSYDVKMKEKGDIPEGYSVSREKKERFSLILESASTNQTSMYLCASTTPGSGRNEQFFGPGTRLTVL.

V and J are TRBV19 and TRBJ1-5, with D possibly being TRBD1 (6 bases). The CDR3 consists of 15 residues. V was shortened by 7 bases and J by 4 bases, with 17 bases between the two germline ends. Germline V gives CDR1 LNHDA, CDR2 SQIVND (reference sequence). CDR3 nucleotides: TGTGCCAGTACTCGCCTGGACAGCTATAATCAGCCCCAGCATTTT. Its translation: CASTRLDSYNQPQHF.

The chain is built from TRBV2 and TRBJ1-5; maybe TRBD1 (6 bases). CDR1 is SNHLY and CDR2 is FYNNEI in the germline V gene. V dropped 9 bases and J dropped 0 bases, with 9 bases sitting between them. The CDR3 sequence is 13 residues long. In DNA, the CDR3 is TGTGCCAGAAACAGGGTTAGCAATCAGCCCCAGCATTTT. Protein: CARNRVSNQPQHF. Full variable domain (outside the CDR3, taken from reference TRBV2 and TRBJ1-5): EPEVTQTPSHQVTQMGQEVILRCVPISNHLYFYWYRQILGQKVEFLVSFYNNEISEKSEIFDDQFSVERPDGSNFTLKIRSTKLEDSAMYFCARNRVSNQPQHFGDGTRLSIL.

This rearrangement joins TRBV12-3 or TRBV12-4 to TRBJ2-5; TRBD2 matches at 7 bases. Trimming cost V 0 bases and J 6 bases; bases outside gene matches: 1. CDR3 length equals 13 residues. The CDR3 nucleotides read TGTGCCAGCAGTTTAGCTAGCGGGCAGACCCAGTACTTC. It encodes CASSLASGQTQYF.